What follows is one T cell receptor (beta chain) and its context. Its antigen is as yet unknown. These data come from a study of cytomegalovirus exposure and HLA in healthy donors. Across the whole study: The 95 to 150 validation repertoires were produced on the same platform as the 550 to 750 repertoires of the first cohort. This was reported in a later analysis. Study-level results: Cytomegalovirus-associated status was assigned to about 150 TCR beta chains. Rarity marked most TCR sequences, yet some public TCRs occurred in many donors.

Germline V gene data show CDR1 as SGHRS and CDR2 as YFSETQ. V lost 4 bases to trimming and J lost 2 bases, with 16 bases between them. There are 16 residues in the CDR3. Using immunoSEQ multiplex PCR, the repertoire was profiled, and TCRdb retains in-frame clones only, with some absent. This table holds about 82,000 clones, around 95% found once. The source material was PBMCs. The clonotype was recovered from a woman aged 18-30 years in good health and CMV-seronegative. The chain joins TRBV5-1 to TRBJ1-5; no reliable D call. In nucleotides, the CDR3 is TGCGCCAGCAGCATGACCCCCGGCGGGGGCAATCAGCCCCAGCATTTT. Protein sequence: CASSMTPGGGNQPQHF.